This T cell receptor (beta chain) emerged from a study of cytomegalovirus exposure and HLA in healthy donors. PCR was performed using 60 Vbeta and 13 Jbeta primers. Profiling relied on immunoSEQ multiplex PCR, and the TCRdb table lists in-frame clones only, not all of them. Of 90,000 to 100,000 clones in the sample, about 66% were seen once. The CDR3 has 15 residues. Sequences were obtained from PBMCs. The gene calls are TRBV21-1 and TRBJ1-1. TRBV21-1 is shown as a pseudogene. This TCR came from a boy under 18 in good health and CMV-seropositive. This chain's CDR3 is CASSKGEGGIPEAFF. CDR3 DNA sequence: TGTGCCAGCAGCAAAGGTGAGGGTGGAATCCCTGAAGCTTTCTTT.